This T cell receptor beta chain is drawn from a study of blood T cell repertoires in COVID-19 (dated by TCRdb to 2020 to 2022). In the study overall: Samples covering the acute and convalescent phases of COVID-19 were provided by collaborators in the United States, Italy and Spain. The material from the prospective study consisted of cDNA or gDNA derived from T cells, B-cell-depleted T cells, or PBMCs. Deeply sampled blood TCRbeta repertoires from subjects exposed to, actively infected with, or recovered from COVID-19 were included in the dataset. The repertoires were released in a freely available public database meant as a resource for research on the immune response to SARS-CoV-2. Samples were obtained from the ongoing ImmuneRACE study (first 160 participants) and from roughly 1,300 subjects provided by 6 global collaborators. Nearly every sample came with metadata listing a de-identified subject ID, COVID-19 status, age in years and sex. HLA class I and class II types, where available, came from metadata supplied by the sample provider rather than from assay-based typing.

Here V drops 2 bases and J drops 3 bases, and the junction holds 4 bases not matched to any gene. The germline V gene sets CDR1 to SGHDT and CDR2 to YYEEEE. Inclusive of the bounding cysteine and phenylalanine, the CDR3 is 15 residues long. CDR3 DNA only is kept here, 45 bases in frame from base 1. As regards this clone: What antigen it recognizes has not been identified. Per-nucleotide qualities are absent, and no much larger clonotype sits a single base away.

Findings and caveats that apply to the study as a whole: Clinical and demographic metadata were provided uncurated, with the amount varying by source and participant.

TCRbeta CDR3 regions were amplified from genomic DNA using the immunoSEQ Assay, a bias-controlled multiplex PCR. Turning to the authors' computational methods: Within the assay, amplification of reference gene primers was used to estimate how many nucleated cells each sample contained. To quantify the absolute abundance of each unique TCRbeta CDR3 rearrangement, sequence reads were collapsed and filtered. Productive Simpson clonality was computed per sample as the square root of Simpson's diversity index over productive rearrangements. Sourced from immuneACCESS, this table was stored by TCRdb with only in-frame sequences that have V and J called. A share of the clones is absent; for the studies checked, an unresolved V gene accounts for under half, and the remainder has no known explanation. V and J calls and clone size are as listed in that table; D and trimming were resolved from the DNA. For this sample the table gives hundreds of thousands of clones, of which around 82% were detected only once. In total, the top ten clones hold 8% to 9.5% of the sample.

The collaborating institutions used their own protocols to collect whole blood in K2EDTA tubes. For TCRbeta analysis, collaborators shipped samples in one of three forms: frozen whole blood, isolated PBMCs, or DNA extracted from either of those sample types. The sample comprised peripheral blood. The chain joins TRBV5-6 to TRBJ2-2, with TRBD1 identical over 7 junction bases. The receptor was derived from a human donor in a cohort sampled during active COVID-19. This receptor has the CDR3 CASSFYRGDTGELFF. The DNA sequence is as follows: TGTGCCAGCAGCTTCTACAGGGGAGACACCGGGGAGCTGTTTTTT.